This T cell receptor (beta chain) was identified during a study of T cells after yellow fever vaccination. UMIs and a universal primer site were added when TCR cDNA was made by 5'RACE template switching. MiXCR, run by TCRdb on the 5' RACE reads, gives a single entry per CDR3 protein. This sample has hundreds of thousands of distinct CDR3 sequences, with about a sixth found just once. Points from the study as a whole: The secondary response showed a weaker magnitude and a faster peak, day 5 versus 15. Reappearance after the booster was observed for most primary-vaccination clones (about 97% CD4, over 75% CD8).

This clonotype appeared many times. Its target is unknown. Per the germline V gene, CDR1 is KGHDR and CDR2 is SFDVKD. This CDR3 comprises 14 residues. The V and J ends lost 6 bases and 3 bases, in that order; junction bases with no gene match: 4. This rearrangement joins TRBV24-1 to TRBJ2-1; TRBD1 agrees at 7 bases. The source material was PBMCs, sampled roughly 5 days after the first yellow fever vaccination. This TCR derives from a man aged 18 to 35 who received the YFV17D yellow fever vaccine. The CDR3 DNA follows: TGTGCCACCAGTCCAGGGGGTTTCTACAATGAGCAGTTCTTC. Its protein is CATSPGGFYNEQFF.